Each of the 5 T cell receptor beta chains below was sequenced from the same sample in a study of T-cell memory formation after mild COVID-19. TCRdb re-called the 5' RACE reads with MiXCR, one entry per CDR3 protein. The sample includes roughly 200,000 distinct CDR3 sequences, 18% of them seen just once. Material: PBMCs or a T cell subset sorted from them (not recorded which). The receptors come from an adult woman who had mild COVID-19 (a few samples of this study predate the infection). Cell type and time point are not known.

This chain uses TRBV7-2 with TRBJ2-1; TRBD2 aligns across 14 bases. Looked up from germline, CDR1 is SGHTA and CDR2 is FQGNSA. CDR3 length: 19 amino acids. Losses at the gene ends were 2 bases for V and 4 bases for J; bases not matched to a gene: 10. The CDR3 coding sequence is TGTGCCAGCAGCTTAAGGGGACTAGCGGGGGTAGGGTTATACAATGAGCAGTTCTTC. Its protein product is CASSLRGLAGVGLYNEQFF.

This clonotype has a handful of counts. This chain joins TRBV7-2 and TRBJ2-1; 8 nucleotides agree with TRBD2. The CDR3 has 15 amino acids. Looked up from germline, CDR1 is SGHTA and CDR2 is FQGNSA. After removal of 5 bases from V and 4 bases from J, the junction contained 7 bases not matched to a gene. CDR3 amino acids: CASSQSTSVYNEQFF. In DNA form, the CDR3 reads TGTGCCAGCAGCCAATCGACTAGCGTATACAATGAGCAGTTCTTC.

The table lists this clonotype with a few counts. The V and J genes are TRBV5-1 and TRBJ2-6; TRBD1 is a possible D gene (5 bases). The germline CDR1 and CDR2 sequences are SGHRS and YFSETQ. The CDR3 sequence is 17 residues long. V dropped 0 bases and J dropped 1 base, with 11 bases sitting between them. CDR3 region: CASSLGGTLSGANVLTF. The CDR3 DNA is TGCGCCAGCAGCTTGGGGGGCACCCTTTCTGGGGCCAACGTCCTGACTTTC. Drawing the rest from reference TRBV5-1 and TRBJ2-6, the complete variable domain is KAGVTQTPRYLIKTRGQQVTLSCSPISGHRSVSWYQQTPGQGLQFLFEYFSETQRNKGNFPGRFSGRQFSNSRSEMNVSTLELGDSALYLCASSLGGTLSGANVLTFGAGSRLTVL.

This clonotype was counted many times. The J gene is TRBJ2-1, the V gene TRBV20-1; 8 nucleotides line up with TRBD1. With V trimmed by 2 bases and J by 8 bases, 8 bases remained unmatched. The germline CDR1 and CDR2 sequences are DFQATT and SNEGSKA (reference sequence). The CDR3 has 14 residues. This CDR3 reads CSARPQDRVHEQFF. The CDR3 DNA sequence: TGCAGTGCTAGACCTCAGGACAGGGTGCATGAGCAGTTCTTC.

V usage is TRBV4-3 and J usage is TRBJ2-1; a possible D gene is TRBD2 (5 bases). The CDR3 is 15 amino acids. Per the germline V gene, CDR1 is LGHNA and CDR2 is YSLEER. V lost 3 bases and J 2 bases, leaving 11 bases between the germline ends. CDR3 sequence reads: CASSQPGDAYNEQFF. The CDR3 bases are TGCGCCAGCAGCCAGCCCGGGGATGCCTACAATGAGCAGTTCTTC.